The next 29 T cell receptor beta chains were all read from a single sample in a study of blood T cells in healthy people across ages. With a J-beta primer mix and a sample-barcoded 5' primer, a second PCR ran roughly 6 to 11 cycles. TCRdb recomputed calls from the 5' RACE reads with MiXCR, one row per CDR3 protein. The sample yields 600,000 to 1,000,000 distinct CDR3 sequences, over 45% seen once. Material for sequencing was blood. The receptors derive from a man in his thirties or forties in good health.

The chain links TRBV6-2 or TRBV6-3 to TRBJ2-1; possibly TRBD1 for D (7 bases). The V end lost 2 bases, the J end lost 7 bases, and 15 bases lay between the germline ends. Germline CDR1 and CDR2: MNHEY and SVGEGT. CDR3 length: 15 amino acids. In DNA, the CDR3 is TGTGCCAGCAGTTACCAGGGGGGCTTGGGGAATGAGCAGTTCTTC. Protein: CASSYQGGLGNEQFF.

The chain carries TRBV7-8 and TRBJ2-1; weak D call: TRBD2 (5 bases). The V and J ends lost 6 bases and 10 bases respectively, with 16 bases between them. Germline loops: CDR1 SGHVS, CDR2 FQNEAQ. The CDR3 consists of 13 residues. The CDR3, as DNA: TGTGCCAGCAGTGCCGTGGGGAGCACCGAGCAGTTCTTC. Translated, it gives CASSAVGSTEQFF.

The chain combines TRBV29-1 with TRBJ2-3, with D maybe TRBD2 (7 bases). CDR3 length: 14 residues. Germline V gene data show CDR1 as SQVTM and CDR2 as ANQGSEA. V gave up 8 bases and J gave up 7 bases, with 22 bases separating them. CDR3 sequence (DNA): TGCAGCTCCTCGAGAGGGGGGGTCGAAAATACGCAGTATTTT. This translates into CSSSRGGVENTQYF.

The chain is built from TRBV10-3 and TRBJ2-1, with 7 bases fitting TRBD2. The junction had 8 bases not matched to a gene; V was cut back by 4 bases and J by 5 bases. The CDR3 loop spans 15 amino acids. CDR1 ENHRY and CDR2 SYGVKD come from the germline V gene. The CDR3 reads CAISGHGGGHNEQFF. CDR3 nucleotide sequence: TGTGCCATCAGTGGCCACGGCGGGGGTCACAATGAGCAGTTCTTC.

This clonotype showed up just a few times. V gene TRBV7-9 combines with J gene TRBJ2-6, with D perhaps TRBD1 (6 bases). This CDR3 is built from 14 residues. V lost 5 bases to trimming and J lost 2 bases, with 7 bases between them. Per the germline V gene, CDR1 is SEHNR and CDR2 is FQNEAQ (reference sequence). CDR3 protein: CASSRQAGANVLTF. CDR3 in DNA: TGTGCCAGCAGCCGACAGGCTGGGGCCAACGTCCTGACTTTC.

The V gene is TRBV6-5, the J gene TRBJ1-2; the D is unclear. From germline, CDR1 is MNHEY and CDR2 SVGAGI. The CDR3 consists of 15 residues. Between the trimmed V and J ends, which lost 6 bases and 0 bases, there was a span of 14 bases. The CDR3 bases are TGTGCCAGCAGGCTCCTGGACGAAGCTAACTATGGCTACACCTTC. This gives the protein CASRLLDEANYGYTF.

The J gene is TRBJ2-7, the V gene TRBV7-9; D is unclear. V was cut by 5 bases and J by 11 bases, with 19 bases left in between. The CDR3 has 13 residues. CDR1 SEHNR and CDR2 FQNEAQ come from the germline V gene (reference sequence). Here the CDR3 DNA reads TGTGCCAGCAGCGCCCCCATGGTGCGGAGCAAGTACTTC. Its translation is CASSAPMVRSKYF.

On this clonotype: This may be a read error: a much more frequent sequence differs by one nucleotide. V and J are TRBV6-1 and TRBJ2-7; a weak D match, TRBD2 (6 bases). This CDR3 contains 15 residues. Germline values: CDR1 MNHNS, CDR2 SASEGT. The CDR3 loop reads CTSNHRGIGSYEQYF. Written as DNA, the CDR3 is TGTACCAGCAACCATCGGGGGATCGGGTCCTACGAGCAGTACTTC.

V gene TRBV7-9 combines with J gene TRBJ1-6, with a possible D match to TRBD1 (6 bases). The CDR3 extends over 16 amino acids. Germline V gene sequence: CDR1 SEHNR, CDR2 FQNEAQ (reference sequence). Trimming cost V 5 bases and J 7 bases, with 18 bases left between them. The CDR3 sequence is CASSPRGTTKNSPLHF. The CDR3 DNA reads TGTGCCAGCAGCCCTAGAGGGACAACCAAAAATTCACCCCTCCACTTT.

The CDR3 bases are TGTGCCAGCAGTTACTCTTGGGATACGCAGTATTTT. Its translation: CASSYSWDTQYF. The chain is built from TRBV6-2 or TRBV6-3 and TRBJ2-3; no clear D. Germline V gene sequence: CDR1 MNHEY, CDR2 SVGEGT. V gave up 0 bases and J gave up 6 bases, with 4 bases separating them. This CDR3 has 12 residues.

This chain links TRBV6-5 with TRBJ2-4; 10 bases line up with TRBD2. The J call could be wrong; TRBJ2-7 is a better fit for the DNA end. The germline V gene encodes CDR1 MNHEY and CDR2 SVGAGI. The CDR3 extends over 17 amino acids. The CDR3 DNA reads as TGTGCCAGCAGTTACTACGCCCCTAGCGGGGGTTCCTACGAGCAGTACTTC. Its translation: CASSYYAPSGGSYEQYF.

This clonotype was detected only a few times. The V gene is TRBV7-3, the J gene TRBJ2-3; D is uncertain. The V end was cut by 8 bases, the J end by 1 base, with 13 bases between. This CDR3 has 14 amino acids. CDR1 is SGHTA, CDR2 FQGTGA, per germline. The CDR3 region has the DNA TGTGCCAGCGCGCTTAGTCGGGGCACAGATACGCAGTATTTT. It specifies CASALSRGTDTQYF.

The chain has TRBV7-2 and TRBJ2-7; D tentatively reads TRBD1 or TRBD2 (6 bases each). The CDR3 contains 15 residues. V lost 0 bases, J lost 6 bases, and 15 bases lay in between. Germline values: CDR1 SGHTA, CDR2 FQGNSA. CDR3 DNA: TGTGCCAGCAGCTTAGCCCCGGGTGAGGGGGGCGAGCAGTACTTC. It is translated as CASSLAPGEGGEQYF.

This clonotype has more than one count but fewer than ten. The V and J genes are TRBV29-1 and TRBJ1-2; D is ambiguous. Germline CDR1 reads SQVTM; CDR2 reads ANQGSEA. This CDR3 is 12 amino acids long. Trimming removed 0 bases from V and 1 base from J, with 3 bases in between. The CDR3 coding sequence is TGCAGCGTTGAAGATCATAACTATGGCTACACCTTC. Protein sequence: CSVEDHNYGYTF.

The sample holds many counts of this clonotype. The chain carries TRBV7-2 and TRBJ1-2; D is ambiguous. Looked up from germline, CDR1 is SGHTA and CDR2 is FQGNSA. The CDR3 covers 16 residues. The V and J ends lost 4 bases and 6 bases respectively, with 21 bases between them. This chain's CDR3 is CASSSNPTTHGDGYTF. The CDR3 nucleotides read TGTGCCAGCAGCTCTAACCCGACCACTCATGGCGATGGCTACACCTTC.

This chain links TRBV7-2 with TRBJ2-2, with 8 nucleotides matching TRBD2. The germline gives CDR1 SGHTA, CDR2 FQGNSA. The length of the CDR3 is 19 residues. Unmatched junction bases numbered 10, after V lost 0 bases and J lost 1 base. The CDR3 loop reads CASSLAPAKLAGNTGELFF. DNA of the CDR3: TGTGCCAGCAGCTTAGCTCCTGCGAAGCTAGCGGGGAACACCGGGGAGCTGTTTTTT.

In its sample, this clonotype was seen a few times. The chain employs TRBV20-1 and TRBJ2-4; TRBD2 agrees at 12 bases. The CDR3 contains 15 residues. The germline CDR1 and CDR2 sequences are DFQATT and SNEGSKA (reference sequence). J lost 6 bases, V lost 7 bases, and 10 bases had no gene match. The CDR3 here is CSVMGLAGSGNIQYF. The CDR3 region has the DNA TGCAGTGTCATGGGACTAGCGGGTTCTGGAAACATTCAGTACTTC.

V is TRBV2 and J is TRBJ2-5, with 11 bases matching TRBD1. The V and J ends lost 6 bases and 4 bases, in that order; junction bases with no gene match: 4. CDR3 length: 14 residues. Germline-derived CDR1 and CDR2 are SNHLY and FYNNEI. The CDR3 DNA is TGTGCCAGCAGCACGGACAGGGGGCGAGAGACCCAGTACTTC. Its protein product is CASSTDRGRETQYF.

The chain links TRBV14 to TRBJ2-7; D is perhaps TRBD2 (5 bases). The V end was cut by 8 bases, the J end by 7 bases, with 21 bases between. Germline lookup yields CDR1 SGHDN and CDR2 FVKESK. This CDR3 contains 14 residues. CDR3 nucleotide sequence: TGTGCCAGCTCGGGAACCTTCCGCTTTGGTGAGCAGTACTTC. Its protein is CASSGTFRFGEQYF.

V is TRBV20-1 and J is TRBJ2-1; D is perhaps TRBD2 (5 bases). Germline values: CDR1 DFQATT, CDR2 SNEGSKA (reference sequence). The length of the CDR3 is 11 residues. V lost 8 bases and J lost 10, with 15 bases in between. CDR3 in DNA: TGCAGTCCCCGCTCGGGGAGAGAGCAGTTCTTC. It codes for CSPRSGREQFF.

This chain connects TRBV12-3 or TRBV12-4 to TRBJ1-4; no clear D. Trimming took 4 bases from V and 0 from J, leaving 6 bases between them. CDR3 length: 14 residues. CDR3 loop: CASSSIATNEKLFF. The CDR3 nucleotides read TGTGCCAGCAGTTCCATCGCAACTAATGAAAAACTGTTTTTT.

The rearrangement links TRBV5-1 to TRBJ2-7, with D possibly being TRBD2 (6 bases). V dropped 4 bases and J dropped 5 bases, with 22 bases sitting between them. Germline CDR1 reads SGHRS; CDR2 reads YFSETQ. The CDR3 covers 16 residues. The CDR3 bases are TGCGCCAGCAGCCTGGACAACTCCCCTGGAGGGAACGAGCAGTACTTC. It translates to CASSLDNSPGGNEQYF.

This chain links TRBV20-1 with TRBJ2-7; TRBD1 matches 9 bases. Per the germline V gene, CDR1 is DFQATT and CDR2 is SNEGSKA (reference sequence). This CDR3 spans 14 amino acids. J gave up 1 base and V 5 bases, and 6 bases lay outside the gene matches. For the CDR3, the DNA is TGCAGTGCTGTCCCCGGGACAGGGTCCTACGAGCAGTACTTC. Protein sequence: CSAVPGTGSYEQYF.

CDR3 amino acids: CASSELRGRMNTEAFF. The CDR3 region has the DNA TGTGCCAGCAGTGAACTAAGGGGGAGGATGAACACTGAAGCTTTCTTT. The chain combines TRBV6-1 with TRBJ1-1; a weak D match, TRBD1 (6 bases). The CDR3 is made up of 16 amino acids. CDR1 and CDR2 (germline): MNHNS, SASEGT. V was cut by 2 bases and J by 0 bases, with 13 bases left in between.

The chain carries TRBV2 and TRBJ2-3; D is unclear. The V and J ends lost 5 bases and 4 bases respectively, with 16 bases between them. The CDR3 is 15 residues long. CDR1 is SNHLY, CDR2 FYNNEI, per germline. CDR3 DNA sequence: TGTGCCAGCAGTAGAGCTCGGATGGCTTCAGATACGCAGTATTTT. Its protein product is CASSRARMASDTQYF.

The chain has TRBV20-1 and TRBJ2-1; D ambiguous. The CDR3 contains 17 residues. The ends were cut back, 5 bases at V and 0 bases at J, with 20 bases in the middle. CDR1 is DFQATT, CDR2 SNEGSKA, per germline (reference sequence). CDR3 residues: CSAPSLHGQSSYNEQFF. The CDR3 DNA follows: TGCAGTGCTCCGTCCCTTCACGGCCAGAGCTCCTACAATGAGCAGTTCTTC.

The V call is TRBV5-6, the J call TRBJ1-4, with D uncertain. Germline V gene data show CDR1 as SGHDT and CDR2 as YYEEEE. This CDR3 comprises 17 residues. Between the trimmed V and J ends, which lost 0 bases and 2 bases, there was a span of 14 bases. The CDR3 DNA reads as TGTGCCAGCAGCTTGGGGGCCCTTCGTTGGACTAATGAAAAACTGTTTTTT. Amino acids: CASSLGALRWTNEKLFF.

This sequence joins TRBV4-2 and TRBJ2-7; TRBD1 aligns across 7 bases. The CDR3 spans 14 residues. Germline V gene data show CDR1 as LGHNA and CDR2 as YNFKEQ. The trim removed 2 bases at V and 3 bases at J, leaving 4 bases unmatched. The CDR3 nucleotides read TGTGCCAGCAGCCAAAGACAGGGAAGCTACGAGCAGTACTTC. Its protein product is CASSQRQGSYEQYF.

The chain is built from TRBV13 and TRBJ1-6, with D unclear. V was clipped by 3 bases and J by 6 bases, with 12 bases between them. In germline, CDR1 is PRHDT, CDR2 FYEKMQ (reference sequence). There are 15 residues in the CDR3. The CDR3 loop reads CASSFGRALNSPLHF. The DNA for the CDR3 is TGTGCCAGCAGCTTCGGAAGGGCCCTTAATTCACCCCTCCACTTT.